This T cell receptor (beta chain) was found in a study of blood T cell repertoires in COVID-19. Sequenced by immunoSEQ multiplex PCR; TCRdb stores in-frame clones only, minus some. The sample records some 45,000 clones, approximately 80% being singletons. The CDR3 loop spans 16 amino acids. Germline V gene lookup returns CDR1 LNHNV and CDR2 YYDKDF (reference sequence). J gave up 7 bases and V 0 bases, and 5 bases lay outside the gene matches. The sequence derives from a human donor in a cohort sampled during active COVID-19. V and J are TRBV15 and TRBJ2-4, with 11 bases that match TRBD1. The sequenced material came from peripheral blood. CDR3 sequence: CATSREVGTGGNIQYF. The DNA for the CDR3 is TGTGCCACCAGCAGAGAGGTCGGGACAGGGGGGAACATTCAGTACTTC.